This passage covers 31 T cell receptor beta chains from one sample sequenced in a study of blood T cells in healthy people across ages. With a J-beta primer mix and a sample-barcoded 5' primer, a second PCR ran about 7 to 12 cycles. TCRdb itself ran the 5' RACE reads through MiXCR, one entry per CDR3 protein. This sample has 650,000 to 1,000,000 distinct CDR3 sequences, with about 46% found just once. Sequenced: blood. The receptors here all came from a man aged 80 or over in good health.

The V and J genes are TRBV29-1 and TRBJ2-1; 10 nucleotides line up with TRBD1. This CDR3 spans 14 amino acids. With 2 bases clipped from V and 12 bases from J, the junction kept 10 bases outside the gene matches. The V gene's germline CDR1 is SQVTM and CDR2 ANQGSEA. In DNA form, the CDR3 reads TGCAGCGTTGAAAAGACAGGGGGCTCTAGTTGGCAGTTCTTC. Protein product: CSVEKTGGSSWQFF.

The rearrangement joins TRBV2 to TRBJ2-7; D is possibly TRBD1 (6 bases). The CDR3 loop spans 17 amino acids. The germline V gene encodes CDR1 SNHLY and CDR2 FYNNEI. Between the trimmed V and J ends, which lost 5 bases and 1 base, there was a span of 21 bases. Here the CDR3 reads CASSPKNRVTVSYEQYF. CDR3 nucleotide sequence: TGTGCCAGCAGTCCTAAAAACAGGGTAACGGTGTCCTACGAGCAGTACTTC.

The chain has TRBV7-2 and TRBJ1-4, with 8 positions matching TRBD1. Germline V gives CDR1 SGHTA, CDR2 FQGNSA. There are 15 residues in the CDR3. V lost 5 bases and J lost 5; bases outside the gene matches: 7. CDR3 residues: CASSKRQGRNEKLFF. CDR3 nucleotides: TGTGCCAGCAGCAAACGACAGGGGCGGAATGAAAAACTGTTTTTT.

The chain employs TRBV5-1 and TRBJ2-1, with 9 bases that match TRBD2. The CDR3 totals 19 residues. The J segment lost 0 bases and the V segment lost 4 bases, leaving 14 bases of the junction unmatched. CDR1 is SGHRS and CDR2 is YFSETQ in the germline V gene. CDR3 nucleotide sequence: TGCGCCAGCAGCCCCGGGTTAGCGGGGGCCATCAGCTCCTACAATGAGCAGTTCTTC. Translating it yields CASSPGLAGAISSYNEQFF.

This clonotype showed up many times. The chain employs TRBV12-3 or TRBV12-4 and TRBJ2-1; TRBD2 aligns across 7 bases. This CDR3 has 18 amino acids. V gave up 5 bases and J gave up 2 bases; unmatched junction bases: 15. The CDR3 here is CASSPGTAGVAPYNEQFF. The CDR3 DNA reads as TGTGCCAGCAGTCCCGGTACGGCGGGAGTGGCACCCTACAATGAGCAGTTCTTC.

The CDR3 sequence: CASSFSGLAGAGHQETQYF. CDR3 DNA: TGTGCCAGCAGTTTTTCGGGACTAGCGGGGGCTGGCCACCAAGAGACCCAGTACTTC. V and J are TRBV12-3 or TRBV12-4 and TRBJ2-5; 14 nucleotides agree with TRBD2. The CDR3 is made up of 19 amino acids. Unmatched junction bases numbered 9, after V lost 3 bases and J lost 0 bases.

The table lists this clonotype with a few counts. The genes are TRBV10-2 and TRBJ2-3; TRBD2 matches at 9 bases. The germline V gene encodes CDR1 WSHSY and CDR2 SAAADI. The trim removed 8 bases at V and 2 bases at J, leaving 5 bases unmatched. The CDR3 runs 14 residues. CDR3 in DNA: TGCGCCAGCGCGACTAGCGGTAACACAGATACGCAGTATTTT. Translating gives CASATSGNTDTQYF.

The chain carries TRBV5-1 and TRBJ2-5; D is perhaps TRBD2 (6 bases). This CDR3 has 14 residues. Germline-derived CDR1 and CDR2 are SGHRS and YFSETQ. V lost 3 bases and J 1 base, leaving 10 bases between the germline ends. The CDR3 here is CASSWAGPQETQYF. The CDR3 nucleotides are TGCGCCAGCAGCTGGGCGGGACCCCAAGAGACCCAGTACTTC.

This clonotype has just a few counts. The V gene is TRBV20-1, the J gene TRBJ2-3; no firm D call. The CDR3 sequence is 16 residues long. The V gene lost 3 bases and the J gene lost 1 base, with 17 bases spanning the gap. The germline gives CDR1 DFQATT, CDR2 SNEGSKA (reference sequence). The CDR3 loop is CSASRPRTSRTDTQYF. CDR3 bases: TGCAGTGCTAGTCGTCCCCGAACCTCTCGCACAGATACGCAGTATTTT.

This clonotype was observed a handful of times. The rearrangement uses TRBV7-3 and TRBJ2-1, with 10 bases matching TRBD2. The CDR3 totals 15 residues. Germline loops: CDR1 SGHTA, CDR2 FQGTGA. V lost 5 bases and J lost 9; bases outside the gene matches: 10. CDR3 DNA: TGTGCCAGCAGCCCACGGCTAGCGGGAGTTAGTGAGCAGTTCTTC. It yields the protein CASSPRLAGVSEQFF.

Comment on this clonotype: At one of its ends the junction is not consistent with the germline gene, which may arise from a read error. The chain recombines TRBV20-1 with TRBJ2-1; 9 nucleotides match TRBD2. This CDR3 is 14 amino acids long. CDR1 and CDR2 (germline): DFQATT, SNEGSKA (reference sequence). CDR3 coding DNA: TGTAGTGCTAGGCCCGGACTAGCGTTCCATGAGCAGTTCTTC. It specifies CSARPGLAFHEQFF.

The rearrangement joins TRBV10-3 to TRBJ1-5; no reliable D call. This CDR3 is built from 16 residues. Trimming took off 3 bases at V and 0 bases at J, with 12 bases between the two ends. The germline CDR1 and CDR2 sequences are ENHRY and SYGVKD. The CDR3 bases are TGTGCCATCAGTGACCCGAGGGAGGGTAGCAATCAGCCCCAGCATTTT. Translation: CAISDPREGSNQPQHF.

The V call is TRBV28, the J call TRBJ2-7, with 8 bases that match TRBD1. CDR1 and CDR2 (germline): MDHEN, SYDVKM. V gave up 5 bases and J gave up 0 bases; unmatched junction bases: 6. The CDR3 runs 15 residues. The CDR3 sequence is CASSHRQGYSYEQYF. The DNA for the CDR3 is TGTGCCAGCAGTCACCGACAGGGGTACTCCTACGAGCAGTACTTC.

In the case of this clonotype: The junction departs from the called germline gene at one end, perhaps through a read error. J is TRBJ2-7 and V is TRBV6-5; 11 bases fit TRBD1. Germline V lookup: CDR1 MNHEY, CDR2 SVGAGI. There are 16 residues in the CDR3. CDR3 amino acids: CASSFQTGTGGGERYF. The CDR3 bases are TGTGCCAGCAGCTTCCAAACCGGGACAGGGGGAGGCGAGCGGTACTTC.

This clonotype was detected only a few times. This chain uses TRBV28 with TRBJ2-7, with D possibly being TRBD1 (7 bases). The end of the DNA aligns better with TRBJ2-5, so the J call may be wrong. The CDR3 has 15 amino acids. CDR1 is MDHEN and CDR2 is SYDVKM in the germline V gene. CDR3: CASSSQAGGRETQYF. The CDR3 bases are TGTGCCAGCAGTTCCCAAGCAGGGGGGAGGGAGACCCAGTACTTC.

The chain recombines TRBV25-1 with TRBJ2-4, with D maybe TRBD1 (6 bases). Trimming shortened V by 3 bases and J by 10 bases, and 7 bases separated the two germline ends. CDR1 and CDR2 (germline): MGHDK, SYGVNS. This CDR3 has 11 residues. The CDR3 nucleotides read TGTGCCAGCAGTGACCAGGGGATTCAGTACTTC. This gives the protein CASSDQGIQYF.

CDR3 residues: CASSESPLGEQYF. As DNA, the CDR3 is TGCGCCAGCAGTGAGAGTCCTTTGGGCGAGCAGTACTTC. V gene TRBV10-2 combines with J gene TRBJ2-7; D gene ambiguous. Germline V gives CDR1 WSHSY, CDR2 SAAADI. Trimming stripped 2 bases from V and 6 bases from J, with 11 bases between. The CDR3 length is 13 residues.

This chain uses TRBV7-2 with TRBJ2-3; 10 bases align to TRBD2. The CDR3 has 19 amino acids. Germline-derived CDR1 and CDR2 are SGHTA and FQGNSA. With V trimmed by 5 bases and J by 7 bases, 21 bases remained unmatched. Here the CDR3 DNA reads TGTGCCAGCAGCCCCGTGGGGCGGACTAGCGGTTCCACAATGAATACGCAGTATTTT. Protein: CASSPVGRTSGSTMNTQYF.

The table lists this clonotype with many counts. The V gene is TRBV20-1, the J gene TRBJ2-3; D unclear. There are 14 residues in the CDR3. V lost 0 bases and J 1 base, leaving 8 bases between the germline ends. The germline gives CDR1 DFQATT, CDR2 SNEGSKA (reference sequence). Written as DNA, the CDR3 is TGCAGTGCTAGAGATCTGGCCCGCACAGATACGCAGTATTTT. Residues: CSARDLARTDTQYF.

About this clonotype itself: A much larger clone differs by one base, so this may be a read error. The chain uses TRBV29-1 and TRBJ2-1; TRBD1 is a possible D gene (6 bases). Trimming removed 6 bases at V and 12 bases at J, with 33 bases between. The germline V gene encodes CDR1 SQVTM and CDR2 ANQGSEA. The CDR3 is 17 amino acids. The CDR3 nucleotides are TGCAGCGTCAAGCTGCAGGGGAAATTCATCTCAATTCTTGGGCAGTTCTTC. The encoded protein is CSVKLQGKFISILGQFF.

CDR3 bases: TGTGCCAGCAGCGCCCGAGGGACAGGTGGTCAGCCCCAGCATTTT. This codes for CASSARGTGGQPQHF. The V and J genes are TRBV3-1 and TRBJ1-5, with 8 bases fitting TRBD1. Per germline, CDR1 LGHDT and CDR2 YNNKEL (reference sequence). This CDR3 spans 15 amino acids. Germline trimming cut 5 bases from V and 6 bases from J; bases unmatched to any gene: 9.

The CDR3 region has the DNA TGTGCCAGCAGCTTAGGGAGAGGACAGGGGGCGACTGTGGAGCCCCAGCATTTT. Translation gives CASSLGRGQGATVEPQHF. The gene calls are TRBV7-2 and TRBJ1-5, with 11 nucleotides matching TRBD1. From germline, CDR1 is SGHTA and CDR2 FQGNSA. This CDR3 has 18 residues. The V segment lost 1 base and the J segment 8 bases; nucleotides outside the gene matches: 13.

This clonotype was recorded once. With a much larger clone just one base away, this may be a read error. The rearrangement uses TRBV3-1 and TRBJ2-1; 7 bases map to TRBD2. This CDR3 contains 17 residues. Germline V gene data show CDR1 as LGHDT and CDR2 as YNNKEL (reference sequence). The CDR3 region has the DNA TGTGCCAGCAGCCAAGAAGGAGGCGGGAGTTCCTACAATAAGCAGTTCTTC. Encoded protein: CASSQEGGGSSYNKQFF.

This clonotype was counted at least ten times. The chain carries TRBV7-9 and TRBJ1-2, with 8 bases fitting TRBD1. CDR1 SEHNR and CDR2 FQNEAQ come from the germline V gene (reference sequence). J lost 8 bases, V lost 5 bases, and 7 bases had no gene match. The CDR3 is 13 amino acids. CDR3 sequence (DNA): TGTGCCAGCAGCCCCGGACAGGGAAGGGGCTACACCTTC. Amino acid sequence: CASSPGQGRGYTF.

This clonotype was seen more than once but under ten times. The genes are TRBV7-9 and TRBJ2-1; TRBD1 agrees at 8 bases. The CDR3 extends over 14 amino acids. Germline CDR1 SEHNR, CDR2 FQNEAQ (reference sequence). The trim removed 5 bases at V and 8 bases at J, leaving 8 bases unmatched. The DNA for the CDR3 is TGTGCCAGCAGCCCGAGGACAGGGTGGGATGAGCAGTTCTTC. As protein: CASSPRTGWDEQFF.

This clonotype was recorded a few times. This sequence joins TRBV24-1 and TRBJ1-2, with TRBD1 matching over 8 bases. The CDR3 has 11 amino acids. Germline-derived CDR1 and CDR2 are KGHDR and SFDVKD. CDR3 residues: CATFTGGGYTF. The CDR3 bases are TGTGCAACCTTTACAGGGGGAGGCTACACCTTC.

This clonotype was detected only a few times. V and J are TRBV15 and TRBJ2-5, with D possibly TRBD2 on 6 matching bases. Germline values: CDR1 LNHNV, CDR2 YYDKDF (reference sequence). The CDR3 consists of 14 residues. V shed 3 bases and J shed 5 bases, with 13 bases lying between them. The DNA of the CDR3 is TGTGCCACCAGCAGCGGAGGGTTCCAGGAGACCCAGTACTTC. Its protein product is CATSSGGFQETQYF.

This clonotype was detected ten times or more. V and J are TRBV2 and TRBJ2-6; no definite D call. The CDR3 is made up of 13 amino acids. The V and J ends lost 6 bases and 2 bases respectively, with 5 bases between them. Germline CDR1 SNHLY, CDR2 FYNNEI. CDR3 sequence reads: CASRVAGANVLTF. The CDR3 DNA sequence: TGTGCCAGCAGGGTAGCTGGGGCCAACGTCCTGACTTTC.

This chain uses TRBV12-3 or TRBV12-4 with TRBJ2-7; D is undetermined. CDR3 length equals 15 residues. Trimming cost V 9 bases and J 7 bases, with 25 bases left between them. CDR3 nucleotides: TGTGCCAGTACTAAACGAAGGAGCTCCTACAATGAGCAGTACTTC. Its translation is CASTKRRSSYNEQYF.

This rearrangement joins TRBV7-8 to TRBJ2-1; 9 bases agree with TRBD2. The CDR3 loop spans 13 amino acids. CDR1 and CDR2 (germline): SGHVS, FQNEAQ. The V and J ends lost 4 bases and 8 bases, in that order; junction bases with no gene match: 3. The CDR3 loop is CASSSVAGDEQFF. CDR3 DNA sequence: TGTGCCAGCAGCTCCGTAGCGGGAGATGAGCAGTTCTTC.

V and J are TRBV12-3 or TRBV12-4 and TRBJ2-7; 11 bases are shared with TRBD2. V was clipped by 9 bases and J by 0 bases; unmatched bases: 4. The CDR3 length is 14 residues. The CDR3 is CASGTSGSSYEQYF. DNA of the CDR3: TGTGCCAGTGGGACTAGCGGAAGCTCCTACGAGCAGTACTTC.